This entry lists 5 T cell receptor beta chains sequenced from one sample in a study of Ad26.COV2.S vaccination and SARS-CoV-2 variants. Assay: immunoSEQ multiplex PCR; the TCRdb copy retains only in-frame clones and omits some. The sample has more than 400,000 clones, roughly 91% seen once. Treatment given: over 15 received Ad26.COV2.S at low or high dose, single or two shots; roughly five received placebo; per-sample allocation not given. Sample collection was performed on day 63 after the first vaccine or placebo injection. The material was peripheral blood, obtained in a trial of Ad26.COV2.S vaccine versus placebo. All receptors derive from a person between 18 and 60 years old who received the Ad26.COV2.S COVID-19 vaccine or a placebo.

The chain carries TRBV24-1 and TRBJ2-7, with D tentatively TRBD1 or TRBD2 (5 bases each). The ends were cut back, 6 bases at V and 5 bases at J, with 7 bases in the middle. This CDR3 comprises 11 residues. Germline V gene sequence: CDR1 KGHDR, CDR2 SFDVKD. The CDR3 loop reads CATSRGHEQYF. In DNA, the CDR3 is TGTGCCACCAGTCGGGGACACGAGCAGTACTTC.

This sequence joins TRBV12-3 or TRBV12-4 and TRBJ2-3; D uncertain. V lost 1 base and J lost 6, with 2 bases in between. The CDR3 extends over 11 amino acids. CDR3: CASSLEDTQYF. The DNA of the CDR3 is TGTGCCAGCAGTTTAGAGGATACGCAGTATTTT.

The chain links TRBV9 to TRBJ2-7, with 7 bases matching TRBD2. This CDR3 comprises 14 residues. Germline V gives CDR1 SGDLS, CDR2 YYNGEE. Trimming at V came to 0 bases and at J to 9 bases, leaving 9 bases not matched to a gene. This CDR3 is CASSVAGGSEGQYF. The CDR3 DNA is TGTGCCAGCAGCGTAGCGGGAGGCTCGGAGGGGCAGTACTTC.

The chain combines TRBV18 with TRBJ1-4; D unresolved. Germline V gene data show CDR1 as KGHSH and CDR2 as LQKENI. V gave up 2 bases and J gave up 7 bases, with 11 bases separating them. CDR3 length equals 14 residues. As DNA, the CDR3 is TGTGCCAGCTCACCAGCTGGGAACTCTGAAAAACTGTTTTTT. Translating gives CASSPAGNSEKLFF.

The V and J genes are TRBV27 and TRBJ2-1; D perhaps matches TRBD1 (5 bases). Trimming removed 6 bases from V and 5 bases from J, with 17 bases in between. The CDR3 spans 15 residues. The germline V gene encodes CDR1 MNHEY and CDR2 SMNVEV (reference sequence). The CDR3 DNA reads as TGTGCCAGCAGACCGGCAGGGTTAGGGGACAATGAGCAGTTCTTC. Encoded protein: CASRPAGLGDNEQFF.